Below are 30 T cell receptor beta chains sequenced from a single sample in a study of T cell clones after liver transplantation. Sequenced by immunoSEQ multiplex PCR; TCRdb stores in-frame clones only, minus some. The sample consists of 75,000 to 95,000 clones, around 78% of them appearing once. The sequencing here drew on CD4+ T cells from blood, taken at the 22-month timepoint. All receptors derive from a human patient who received a liver transplant. The T cells may partly be graft donor cells.

This clone was counted between two and nine times. V gene TRBV19 combines with J gene TRBJ1-6, with 10 positions matching TRBD1. The CDR3 has 12 residues. Trimming at V came to 10 bases and at J to 10 bases, leaving 4 bases not matched to a gene. Germline V gives CDR1 LNHDA, CDR2 SQIVND (reference sequence). CDR3 nucleotides: TGTGCCACCGGGACAGGGGCGTCACCCCTCCACTTT. Translated, it gives CATGTGASPLHF.

V usage is TRBV7-8 and J usage is TRBJ1-1, with 9 bases fitting TRBD1. Germline V lookup: CDR1 SGHVS, CDR2 FQNEAQ. The ends lost 5 bases at V and 6 bases at J; junction bases unmatched: 10. The CDR3 sequence is 15 residues long. The CDR3 spells CASSRNRDRVAEAFF. CDR3 sequence (DNA): TGTGCCAGCAGCCGCAACCGGGACAGGGTGGCTGAAGCTTTCTTT.

The V gene is TRBV7-2, the J gene TRBJ1-1; D ambiguous. Trimming removed 2 bases from V and 3 bases from J, with 13 bases in between. The CDR3 has 15 residues. Per germline, CDR1 SGHTA and CDR2 FQGNSA. CDR3 in amino acids: CASSLKGRGYTEAFF. Written as DNA, the CDR3 is TGTGCCAGCAGCTTAAAAGGACGGGGATACACTGAAGCTTTCTTT.

The chain joins TRBV2 to TRBJ2-7, with D uncertain. CDR1 is SNHLY, CDR2 FYNNEI, per germline. The V gene lost 4 bases and the J gene lost 7 bases, with 14 bases spanning the gap. This CDR3 region has 13 residues. CDR3 sequence (DNA): TGTGCCAGCAGTGGGGTGGTAGGGCATGAGCAGTACTTC. Translating it yields CASSGVVGHEQYF.

The chain employs TRBV7-7 and TRBJ2-1, with D maybe TRBD2 (7 bases). This CDR3 region has 13 residues. Germline CDR1 SSHAT, CDR2 FNYEAQ (reference sequence). V gave up 5 bases and J gave up 8 bases, with 13 bases separating them. The CDR3 DNA is TGTGCCAGCAGCGCCGGCGGGGGCGATGAGCAGTTCTTC. Translated: CASSAGGGDEQFF.

The chain uses TRBV12-5 and TRBJ1-5; TRBD1 matches at 8 bases. The CDR3 has 14 residues. Germline lookup yields CDR1 LGHNT and CDR2 FRNRAP. V gave up 6 bases and J gave up 4 bases; unmatched junction bases: 5. The CDR3 sequence is CASGSGQENQPQHF. In nucleotides, the CDR3 is TGTGCTAGTGGGTCGGGACAGGAGAATCAGCCCCAGCATTTT.

This CDR3 reads CAYGQRQETQYF. The CDR3 coding sequence is TGTGCCTACGGACAGCGTCAAGAGACCCAGTACTTC. The chain links TRBV30 to TRBJ2-5; tentative D call: TRBD1 (6 bases). There are 12 residues in the CDR3. Deletions cut 7 bases from V and 2 bases from J, with 11 bases between. The V gene's germline CDR1 is GTSNPN and CDR2 SVGIG (reference sequence).

This chain connects TRBV4-1 to TRBJ1-3, with D possibly being TRBD1 (5 bases). V lost 0 bases to trimming and J lost 2 bases, with 5 bases between them. The CDR3 is 14 residues long. Germline V gene data show CDR1 as MGHRA and CDR2 as YSYEKL. DNA of the CDR3: TGCGCCAGCAGCCAAGACAGGGCTGGAAACACCATATATTTT. Encoded protein: CASSQDRAGNTIYF.

This clone has just a few counts. This chain connects TRBV7-9 to TRBJ1-6, with D uncertain. V gave up 3 bases and J gave up 6 bases, with 6 bases separating them. CDR1 and CDR2 from the germline V gene are SEHNR and FQNEAQ (reference sequence). The CDR3 length is 13 residues. DNA for the CDR3: TGTGCCAGCAGCTTCGGCGCTAATTCACCCCTCCACTTT. Protein sequence: CASSFGANSPLHF.

V and J are TRBV6-1 and TRBJ2-1; D is uncertain. V lost 7 bases, J lost 0 bases, and 13 bases lay in between. The germline V gene encodes CDR1 MNHNS and CDR2 SASEGT. This CDR3 is built from 15 residues. CDR3 residues: CASKITGISYNEQFF. The CDR3 DNA is TGTGCCAGCAAGATTACGGGTATCTCCTACAATGAGCAGTTCTTC.

This clone was observed a few times. The chain uses TRBV21-1 and TRBJ2-3; the table assigns TRBD2, which was not confirmed against the DNA. TRBV21-1 has pseudogene status. The CDR3 runs to 16 residues. The CDR3 coding sequence is TGTGCCAGCAGCACCGGGGGGCGACTCACCACAGATACGCAGTATTTT. Amino acids: CASSTGGRLTTDTQYF.

The J gene is TRBJ2-2, the V gene TRBV7-6, with D unclear. Per the germline V gene, CDR1 is SGHVS and CDR2 is FNYEAQ. CDR3 length equals 13 residues. V lost 5 bases, J lost 2 bases, and 6 bases lay in between. The chain's CDR3 is CASSHSNTGELFF. CDR3 bases: TGTGCCAGCAGCCATTCTAACACCGGGGAGCTGTTTTTT.

The chain carries TRBV7-9 and TRBJ2-1; D may match TRBD1 or TRBD2 (5 bases each). The germline V gene has CDR1 SEHNR and CDR2 FQNEAQ (reference sequence). V lost 2 bases, J lost 0 bases, and 14 bases lay in between. The CDR3 has 17 amino acids. The CDR3 region has the DNA TGTGCCAGCAGCTTACGGGGCGGACTGAGCTCCTACAATGAGCAGTTCTTC. This codes for CASSLRGGLSSYNEQFF.

This clone was seen just once. This chain uses TRBV9 with TRBJ1-3; D remains unclear. The CDR3 loop spans 14 amino acids. CDR1 is SGDLS, CDR2 YYNGEE, per germline. The V and J ends lost 1 base and 0 bases respectively, with 5 bases between them. The chain's CDR3 is CASSVQNSGNTIYF. CDR3 coding DNA: TGTGCCAGCAGCGTACAGAACTCTGGAAACACCATATATTTT. The whole variable domain, remainder taken from reference TRBV9 and TRBJ1-3, is DSGVTQTPKHLITATGQRVTLRCSPRSGDLSVYWYQQSLDQGLQFLIQYYNGEERAKGNILERFSAQQFPDLHSELNLSSLELGDSALYFCASSVQNSGNTIYFGEGSWLTVV.

This chain connects TRBV12-5 to TRBJ2-2, with TRBD1 identical over 7 bases. This CDR3 is 21 amino acids long. With 1 base clipped from V and 2 bases from J, the junction kept 19 bases outside the gene matches. CDR1 is LGHNT, CDR2 FRNRAP, per germline. The CDR3 nucleotides are TGTGCTAGTGGTTTGGATAGGGGGCTTTTTCTCGTCTCCCCAAACACCGGGGAGCTGTTTTTT. Its protein is CASGLDRGLFLVSPNTGELFF.

V is TRBV5-4 and J is TRBJ2-3; 7 positions agree with TRBD2. From germline, CDR1 is SGHNT and CDR2 YYREEE (reference sequence). V lost 5 bases to trimming and J lost 0 bases; unmatched junction nucleotides: 9. The CDR3 extends over 16 amino acids. This chain's CDR3 is CASRNPGGTSTDTQYF. Here the CDR3 DNA reads TGTGCCAGCAGAAACCCCGGGGGGACTAGCACAGATACGCAGTATTTT. Full variable domain (remainder filled in from reference TRBV5-4 and TRBJ2-3): ETGVTQSPTHLIKTRGQQVTLRCSSQSGHNTVSWYQQALGQGPQFIFQYYREEENGRGNFPPRFSGLQFPNYSSELNVNALELDDSALYLCASRNPGGTSTDTQYFGPGTRLTVL.

This clone was detected only a few times. The chain employs TRBV5-1 and TRBJ2-3, with 9 bases aligning to TRBD1. Germline V gives CDR1 SGHRS, CDR2 YFSETQ. This CDR3 is built from 16 residues. Trimming at V came to 4 bases and at J to 6 bases, leaving 12 bases not matched to a gene. The CDR3 sequence is CASSQQGALRTDTQYF. The CDR3 coding sequence is TGCGCCAGCAGCCAACAGGGGGCGCTGAGGACTGATACGCAGTATTTT.

In its sample, this clone was seen a few times. V usage is TRBV5-6 and J usage is TRBJ2-7, with 9 bases aligning to TRBD1. Trimming removed 4 bases from V and 3 bases from J; junction bases left unmatched: 2. The CDR3 totals 13 residues. Germline V gives CDR1 SGHDT, CDR2 YYEEEE. The CDR3 loop reads CASSRDRVYEQYF. The CDR3 nucleotides read TGTGCCAGCAGCCGGGACAGGGTCTACGAGCAGTACTTC. Looking up the rest from reference TRBV5-6 and TRBJ2-7 gives the full variable domain: DAGVTQSPTHLIKTRGQQVTLRCSPKSGHDTVSWYQQALGQGPQFIFQYYEEEERQRGNFPDRFSGHQFPNYSSELNVNALLLGDSALYLCASSRDRVYEQYFGPGTRLTVT.

J is TRBJ2-2 and V is TRBV7-2; D remains unclear. Germline CDR1 and CDR2: SGHTA and FQGNSA. V was trimmed by 1 base and J by 4 bases, leaving 13 bases between them. The CDR3 length is 16 residues. The CDR3: CASSLVGGASTGELFF. CDR3 in DNA: TGTGCCAGCAGCTTAGTAGGTGGTGCGAGCACCGGGGAGCTGTTTTTT.

V and J are TRBV10-1 and TRBJ2-5; the match to TRBD1 covers 7 bases. The CDR3 consists of 13 residues. Losses at the gene ends were 6 bases for V and 3 bases for J; bases not matched to a gene: 4. Germline-derived CDR1 and CDR2 are WNHNN and SYGVQD (reference sequence). The CDR3 DNA is TGCGCCAGCAGATCAACAGGGGAAGAGACCCAGTACTTC. The encoded protein is CASRSTGEETQYF.

This clone was observed a single time. This chain uses TRBV2 with TRBJ1-2, with TRBD1 identical over 10 bases. The J segment lost 4 bases and the V segment lost 5 bases, leaving 10 bases of the junction unmatched. This CDR3 spans 16 amino acids. Germline V gene data show CDR1 as SNHLY and CDR2 as FYNNEI. CDR3 in DNA: TGTGCCAGCAGTAGGGACAGGGGTTTTCAGGGCTATGGCTACACCTTC. Its translation: CASSRDRGFQGYGYTF.

V and J are TRBV14 and TRBJ2-1; 9 bases are a match to TRBD1. The CDR3 loop spans 15 amino acids. Germline V gives CDR1 SGHDN, CDR2 FVKESK. With V trimmed by 4 bases and J by 6 bases, 7 bases remained unmatched. CDR3 DNA sequence: TGTGCCAGCAGCCCCCGGACAGGGGCGGGCAATGAGCAGTTCTTC. This gives the protein CASSPRTGAGNEQFF. Drawing the rest from reference TRBV14 and TRBJ2-1, the complete variable domain is EAGVTQFPSHSVIEKGQTVTLRCDPISGHDNLYWYRRVMGKEIKFLLHFVKESKQDESGMPNNRFLAERTGGTYSTLKVQPAELEDSGVYFCASSPRTGAGNEQFFGPGTRLTVL.

This clone appeared once. The chain uses TRBV5-6 and TRBJ2-5; the match to TRBD2 covers 9 bases. V lost 4 bases, J lost 5 bases, and 6 bases stayed unmatched. The germline CDR1 and CDR2 sequences are SGHDT and YYEEEE. This CDR3 contains 14 residues. This CDR3 reads CASSRAGGGETQYF. CDR3 DNA: TGTGCCAGCAGCAGAGCGGGGGGTGGGGAGACCCAGTACTTC.

The gene calls are TRBV11-1 and TRBJ2-1, with 7 bases fitting TRBD2. With 5 bases clipped from V and 0 bases from J, the junction kept 4 bases outside the gene matches. The CDR3 runs 15 residues. Looked up from germline, CDR1 is SGHAT and CDR2 is FQDESV (reference sequence). The CDR3 DNA is TGTGCCAGCAGCGCCCGGGACTACTCCTACAATGAGCAGTTCTTC. It specifies CASSARDYSYNEQFF.

V is TRBV4-1 and J is TRBJ1-2; possibly TRBD1 for D (5 bases). The CDR3 totals 13 residues. The V end lost 1 base, the J end lost 2 bases, and 5 bases lay between the germline ends. Germline V gives CDR1 MGHRA, CDR2 YSYEKL. This CDR3 reads CASSQGGNYGYTF. The CDR3 nucleotides are TGCGCCAGCAGCCAAGGGGGGAACTATGGCTACACCTTC.

A single count supports this clone. The rearrangement joins TRBV15 to TRBJ1-1; no clear D gene. The CDR3 covers 13 residues. Trimming left V 3 bases short and J 7 bases short, with 12 bases between. In germline, CDR1 is LNHNV, CDR2 YYDKDF (reference sequence). CDR3 DNA sequence: TGTGCCACCAGCAGCAGGCCGCTCATTGAAGCTTTCTTT. It translates to CATSSRPLIEAFF. The full variable domain, completed using reference TRBV15 and TRBJ1-1, is DAMVIQNPRYQVTQFGKPVTLSCSQTLNHNVMYWYQQKSSQAPKLLFHYYDKDFNNEADTPDNFQSRRPNTSFCFLDIRSPGLGDTAMYLCATSSRPLIEAFFGQGTRLTVV.

This sequence joins TRBV29-1 and TRBJ2-5, with D maybe TRBD1 (7 bases). The CDR3 extends over 14 amino acids. V lost 5 bases, J lost 5 bases, and 18 bases lay in between. Germline assignment: CDR1 SQVTM and CDR2 ANQGSEA. Here the CDR3 DNA reads TGCAGCGTTTCTCCGTTACAGGGGAGGGAGACCCAGTACTTC. This codes for CSVSPLQGRETQYF.

The chain uses TRBV28 and TRBJ2-3, with a weak D call TRBD2 (7 bases). The CDR3 is 18 amino acids. V gave up 6 bases and J gave up 1 base, with 23 bases separating them. Germline V gene data show CDR1 as MDHEN and CDR2 as SYDVKM. The CDR3 nucleotides are TGTGCCAGCAGCCGACCCCCTTTACAGGGAGGGGGCACAGATACGCAGTATTTT. Translation: CASSRPPLQGGGTDTQYF. Full variable domain (remainder filled in from reference TRBV28 and TRBJ2-3): DVKVTQSSRYLVKRTGEKVFLECVQDMDHENMFWYRQDPGLGLRLIYFSYDVKMKEKGDIPEGYSVSREKKERFSLILESASTNQTSMYLCASSRPPLQGGGTDTQYFGPGTRLTVL.

The V and J genes are TRBV6-6 and TRBJ2-5, with D perhaps assigned TRBD1 or TRBD2 (6 bases each). V lost 0 bases, J lost 5 bases, and 16 bases lay in between. The CDR3 covers 16 residues. Germline values: CDR1 MNHNY, CDR2 SVGAGI (reference sequence). DNA for the CDR3: TGTGCCAGCAGTTACTCCCAGGGGCTCGGAGGGGAGACCCAGTACTTC. Translation gives CASSYSQGLGGETQYF.

This chain joins TRBV29-1 and TRBJ1-1; 10 positions match TRBD1. J gave up 3 bases and V 6 bases, and 4 bases lay outside the gene matches. The CDR3 extends over 13 amino acids. The V gene's germline CDR1 is SQVTM and CDR2 ANQGSEA. Here the CDR3 reads CSVLGTGDTEAFF. The CDR3 region has the DNA TGCAGCGTCCTCGGGACAGGGGACACTGAAGCTTTCTTT. The full variable domain, completed using reference TRBV29-1 and TRBJ1-1, is SAVISQKPSRDICQRGTSLTIQCQVDSQVTMMFWYRQQPGQSLTLIATANQGSEATYESGFVIDKFPISRPNLTFSTLTVSNMSPEDSSIYLCSVLGTGDTEAFFGQGTRLTVV.